Listed below are T cell receptor beta chains from one sample, sequenced in a study of T cell responses to AZD1222 COVID-19 vaccine. The table came from immunoSEQ multiplex PCR; TCRdb's copy has only in-frame clones and leaves some out. The sample lists 200,000 or so clones, more than 75% occurring once. The sample here was peripheral blood, taken on day 0 of MenACWY control vaccination. Receptor source: an adult in good health. The CDR3 runs from the conserved cysteine through the conserved F or W. The order of the fields is D gene, CDR3 length, clone size, V gene, J gene, CDR3 protein, CDR3 DNA. The D gene is left open where the match is weak. A clone size is listed for some rows: how often the clone was seen (once, few, many), or a class if it is expanded.

>-|15|once|TRBV7-9|TRBJ2-7
CASSTPAWTGTGQYF
TGTGCCAGCAGCACCCCCGCATGGACGGGAACGGGGCAGTACTTC
>-|15|-|TRBV15|TRBJ1-1
CATSRELGRNTEAFF
TGTGCCACCAGCAGAGAACTCGGGAGGAACACTGAAGCTTTCTTT
>TRBD1|15|-|TRBV27|TRBJ1-6
CASSLRDSQNSPLHF
TGTGCCAGCAGTCTCAGGGACAGCCAAAATTCACCCCTCCACTTT
>-|15|-|TRBV30|TRBJ2-3
CAWSVGVADTDTQYF
TGTGCCTGGAGTGTGGGGGTAGCGGACACAGATACGCAGTATTTT
>-|15|-|TRBV19|TRBJ2-1
CASTKTGGAYNEQFF
TGTGCCAGTACCAAAACAGGAGGCGCCTACAATGAGCAGTTCTTC
>-|12|-|TRBV27|TRBJ2-5
CAIIGAGGTQYF
TGTGCCATCATCGGGGCGGGTGGGACCCAGTACTTC
>TRBD1|14|-|TRBV5-1|TRBJ2-1
CASSLGQGNNEQFF
TGCGCCAGCAGCTTAGGACAGGGTAACAATGAGCAGTTCTTC
>-|15|-|TRBV4-3|TRBJ1-1
CASSQDWRYGTEAFF
TGCGCCAGCAGCCAAGACTGGAGGTACGGCACTGAAGCTTTCTTT
>-|13|-|TRBV7-3|TRBJ2-7
CASSRSFDGEQYF
TGTGCCAGCAGCCGATCCTTTGATGGCGAGCAGTACTTC
>-|14|once|TRBV27|TRBJ2-1
CASSLGDIYNEQFF
TGTGCCAGCAGTTTAGGAGACATTTACAATGAGCAGTTCTTC
>-|12|-|TRBV7-2|TRBJ2-3
CASSWREDTQYF
TGTGCCAGCAGCTGGCGGGAAGATACGCAGTATTTT
>TRBD2|18|-|TRBV5-1|TRBJ2-1
CASSSHIPGLETYNEQFF
TGCGCCAGCAGCTCTCACATACCGGGACTAGAGACCTACAATGAGCAGTTCTTC
>-|16|-|TRBV2|TRBJ2-6
CASSEALGGGANVLTF
TGTGCCAGCAGTGAAGCGTTGGGGGGTGGGGCCAACGTCCTGACTTTC
>TRBD2|15|-|TRBV9|TRBJ2-1
CASSGGRAGGYGQFF
TGTGCCAGCAGCGGAGGTCGAGCGGGGGGATATGGGCAGTTCTTC
>-|13|-|TRBV27|TRBJ1-1
CASSLLQNTEAFF
TGTGCCAGCAGTTTGCTCCAGAACACTGAAGCTTTCTTT
>TRBD1|15|once|TRBV18|TRBJ2-7
CASSPRTGASYEQYF
TGTGCCAGCTCACCACGGACAGGGGCGTCCTACGAGCAGTACTTC
>-|15|-|TRBV7-8|TRBJ1-4
CASSLDDSTNEKLFF
TGTGCCAGCAGCTTAGATGACTCAACTAATGAAAAACTGTTTTTT
>TRBD2|16|-|TRBV9|TRBJ2-3
CASSVGVGGFTDTQYF
TGTGCCAGCAGCGTAGGGGTCGGGGGGTTCACAGATACGCAGTATTTT
>-|12|-|TRBV6-2/TRBV6-3|TRBJ1-2
CASSYRWEGYTF
TGTGCCAGCAGTTACCGGTGGGAAGGCTACACCTTC
>-|16|-|TRBV6-4|TRBJ2-3
CASSDLGELRTDTQYF
TGTGCCAGCAGTGACTTAGGAGAACTCAGGACAGATACGCAGTATTTT
>TRBD1|12|-|TRBV30|TRBJ1-1
CAWGTGGSEAFF
TGTGCCTGGGGGACAGGGGGCAGTGAAGCTTTCTTT
>-|14|once|TRBV28|TRBJ2-7
CASSFIAGGDEQYF
TGTGCCAGCAGTTTCATCGCAGGTGGGGACGAGCAGTACTTC
>TRBD2|19|-|TRBV6-2/TRBV6-3|TRBJ2-7
CASSYSTREALAGAGEQYF
TGTGCCAGCAGTTACTCGACTCGGGAGGCGCTAGCGGGTGCGGGGGAGCAGTACTTC
>-|14|-|TRBV7-9|TRBJ2-1
CASSLVSVVNEQFF
TGTGCCAGCAGCTTAGTTAGCGTGGTGAATGAGCAGTTCTTC
>TRBD2|16|once|TRBV3-1/TRBV3-2|TRBJ2-1
CASSRIAGGSYNEQFF
TGTGCCAGCAGCCGTATAGCGGGAGGGTCCTACAATGAGCAGTTCTTC
>-|16|-|TRBV5-1|TRBJ2-3
CASSLDPGASTDTQYF
TGCGCCAGCAGCTTGGATCCGGGGGCAAGCACAGATACGCAGTATTTT
>TRBD1|15|-|TRBV11-2|TRBJ2-2
CASSATGGNTGELFF
TGTGCCAGCAGCGCTACAGGGGGCAACACCGGGGAGCTGTTTTTT
>-|19|-|TRBV3-1/TRBV3-2|TRBJ2-3
CASSQQTGISGSGADTQYF
TGTGCCAGCAGCCAACAGACGGGTATCTCCGGAAGCGGAGCAGATACGCAGTATTTT
>TRBD2|14|-|TRBV19|TRBJ2-7
CASSPGLAGYEQYF
TGTGCCAGTAGTCCAGGACTAGCGGGCTACGAGCAGTACTTC
>-|14|-|TRBV9|TRBJ1-1
CASSVAGRNTEAFF
TGTGCCAGCAGCGTAGCTGGGAGGAACACTGAAGCTTTCTTT
>-|15|few|TRBV6-1|TRBJ2-2
CASSEGTQGTGELFF
TGTGCCAGCAGTGAAGGGACACAGGGTACCGGGGAGCTGTTTTTT
>-|16|once|TRBV4-2|TRBJ2-7
CASSQETAGLSYEQYF
TGTGCCAGCAGCCAAGAAACGGCGGGCCTCTCCTACGAGCAGTACTTC
>-|14|-|TRBV27|TRBJ1-5
CASSESGYGQPQHF
TGTGCCAGCAGTGAGTCAGGGTACGGTCAGCCCCAGCATTTT
>-|13|once|TRBV29-1|TRBJ1-6
CSVVDRDNSPLHF
TGCAGCGTTGTGGACAGAGATAATTCACCCCTCCACTTT
>-|14|-|TRBV30|TRBJ1-4
CAWRNSRTDEKLFF
TGTGCCTGGAGAAACAGTCGGACAGATGAAAAACTGTTTTTT
>TRBD2|16|few|TRBV20-1|TRBJ2-7
CSASPGRGLGSYEQYF
TGCAGTGCTAGTCCGGGGAGGGGACTAGGGTCCTACGAGCAGTACTTC
>TRBD1|14|-|TRBV6-5|TRBJ1-6
CASSYRTGGSPLHF
TGTGCCAGCAGTTACCGGACAGGGGGTTCACCCCTCCACTTT
>-|14|-|TRBV28|TRBJ2-2
CASFTGGEPGELFF
TGTGCCAGCTTCACAGGGGGGGAGCCCGGGGAGCTGTTTTTT
>-|13|-|TRBV11-1|TRBJ2-1
CASSLVGGLEQFF
TGTGCCAGCAGCTTAGTGGGGGGGCTTGAGCAGTTCTTC
>-|14|-|TRBV11-1|TRBJ1-1
CASSLRGRNTEAFF
TGTGCCAGCAGCTTACGAGGGAGGAACACTGAAGCTTTCTTT